The T cell receptor beta chain under discussion was sequenced for a study of PD-1 blockade in classical Hodgkin lymphoma. Study-wide results and limits: CD8+ TCR diversity did not rise significantly by C4D1, unlike CD4+. Whoever responded completely had baseline diversity much like that seen in newly diagnosed patients. A reduction in baseline TCR diversity was reportedly seen in newly diagnosed patients relative to healthy donors.

Stated time point: cycle 4 day 1 (C4D1), after around six weeks of nivolumab. Brentuximab vedotin exposure varied among the patients, all of whom had relapsed after autologous stem cell transplantation. The study recorded best responses of complete response, partial response or progressive disease. This clone was recorded a few times. Its antigen is undetermined. Germline V gene sequence: CDR1 MNHNS, CDR2 SASEGT. This CDR3 spans 15 amino acids. Trimming cost V 2 bases and J 4 bases; bases outside gene matches: 6. Sequencing used immunoSEQ multiplex PCR; TCRdb keeps in-frame clones, though not all of them. Of approximately 52,000 clones in the sample, roughly nine tenths were seen once.

The sequences come from peripheral blood mononuclear cells (PBMCs), collected before the fourth cycle of nivolumab. The chain uses TRBV6-1 and TRBJ1-2; 8 bases agree with TRBD1. This clonotype was sampled from a human donor with classical Hodgkin lymphoma. The CDR3 protein is CASSELLDRGYGYTF. The CDR3 region has the DNA TGTGCCAGCAGTGAACTTCTCGACAGGGGCTATGGCTACACCTTC.